The present entry profiles one T cell receptor beta chain with its context. Categorization into cohorts depended on clinical history that participants reported. These data originate in a study of blood T cell repertoires in COVID-19. Measured with immunoSEQ multiplex PCR; TCRdb has only the in-frame clones, and not every one. In the table there are under 250,000 clones, 82% of which are singletons. The TCR comes from a woman aged 55-70 years who had recovered from COVID-19. Sequenced: PBMCs or T cells enriched from blood (not recorded which).

This CDR3 is CASSESGSGLAGRSTDTQYF. In DNA, the CDR3 is TGTGCCAGCAGTGAGTCGGGGTCGGGACTAGCGGGGAGAAGCACAGATACGCAGTATTTT. J is TRBJ2-3 and V is TRBV2; 13 nucleotides line up with TRBD2. Unmatched junction bases numbered 12, after V lost 3 bases and J lost 0 bases. Germline-derived CDR1 and CDR2 are SNHLY and FYNNEI. This CDR3 region has 20 residues.